The 22 T cell receptor beta chains given below trace back to one sample, sequenced in a study of blood T cell repertoires in COVID-19. The method was immunoSEQ multiplex PCR; TCRdb's version includes in-frame clones alone and lacks a portion of them. Here the sample spans 200,000 to 250,000 clones, around four fifths being singletons. Sequenced: peripheral blood. The receptors come from a woman aged 55-75 years who had recovered from COVID-19.

The CDR3, as DNA: TGTGCCAGCAGCCGACAGGGGGGAGGGAACACTGAAGCTTTCTTT. Translation gives CASSRQGGGNTEAFF. V is TRBV7-9 and J is TRBJ1-1; 9 nucleotides align to TRBD1. The V gene end was trimmed by 5 bases and the J gene end by 1 base; junction bases not matched to a gene: 5. The CDR3 has 15 amino acids. Germline lookup yields CDR1 SEHNR and CDR2 FQNEAQ (reference sequence).

Concerning this clone: This may come from a read error, since a much larger clone is one base off. The V gene is TRBV6-1, the J gene TRBJ1-2, with D perhaps TRBD1 (6 bases). V lost 3 bases, J lost 6 bases, and 8 bases lay in between. The CDR3 has 12 amino acids. The germline gives CDR1 MNHNS, CDR2 SASEGT. The CDR3 bases are TGTGCCAGCAGTGACAGGGGAAATGGCTACACCTTC. Protein product: CASSDRGNGYTF.

V usage is TRBV5-5 and J usage is TRBJ2-6; the D is unclear. Germline lookup yields CDR1 SGHKS and CDR2 YYEKEE (reference sequence). V dropped 1 base and J dropped 6 bases, with 11 bases sitting between them. The CDR3 covers 15 residues. In DNA form, the CDR3 reads TGTGCCAGCAGCTTGAGCCCTACCGTGGCCAACGTCCTGACTTTC. This sequence encodes CASSLSPTVANVLTF.

The V and J genes are TRBV7-2 and TRBJ1-2, with 8 bases fitting TRBD1. The ends lost 2 bases at V and 7 bases at J; junction bases unmatched: 12. This CDR3 contains 16 residues. Germline CDR1 SGHTA, CDR2 FQGNSA. The CDR3 loop reads CASSLSLSQGASGYTF. CDR3 nucleotides: TGTGCCAGCAGCTTATCCCTTTCGCAGGGGGCTAGTGGCTACACCTTC. Drawing the rest from reference TRBV7-2 and TRBJ1-2, the complete variable domain is GAGVSQSPSNKVTEKGKDVELRCDPISGHTALYWYRQSLGQGLEFLIYFQGNSAPDKSGLPSDRFSAERTGGSVSTLTIQRTQQEDSAVYLCASSLSLSQGASGYTFGSGTRLTVV.

The V call is TRBV6-2 or TRBV6-3, the J call TRBJ2-1, with D possibly TRBD2 on 5 matching bases. The CDR3 runs 17 residues. The germline V gene has CDR1 MNHEY and CDR2 SVGEGT. V lost 7 bases and J 0 bases, leaving 19 bases between the germline ends. CDR3 DNA sequence: TGTGCCAGCACCCCAATAGCGTTTTTAAGCTCCTACAATGAGCAGTTCTTC. Translating it yields CASTPIAFLSSYNEQFF.

The chain carries TRBV7-9 and TRBJ2-3; 11 bases map to TRBD2. The germline CDR1 and CDR2 sequences are SEHNR and FQNEAQ (reference sequence). The CDR3 extends over 17 amino acids. The ends lost 1 base at V and 4 bases at J; junction bases unmatched: 7. CDR3 region: CASSLGNSGGAADTQYF. The CDR3 bases are TGTGCCAGCAGCTTAGGTAATAGCGGGGGGGCCGCAGATACGCAGTATTTT.

There are a few counts of this clone. The chain employs TRBV6-2 or TRBV6-3 and TRBJ2-7, with TRBD1 matching over 8 bases. CDR1 MNHEY and CDR2 SVGEGT come from the germline V gene. The V and J ends lost 6 bases and 6 bases, in that order; junction bases with no gene match: 4. There are 12 residues in the CDR3. Written as DNA, the CDR3 is TGTGCCAGCAGCCCAGGGGGCGCCGAGCAGTACTTC. This encodes CASSPGGAEQYF.

This chain connects TRBV27 to TRBJ1-1; D may be TRBD1 (6 bases). The V and J ends lost 3 bases and 5 bases respectively, with 16 bases between them. CDR3 length equals 15 residues. Looked up from germline, CDR1 is MNHEY and CDR2 is SMNVEV (reference sequence). The CDR3 DNA reads as TGTGCCAGCAGTTTTTCCCGGGGGGGCACGACTGAAGCTTTCTTT. This encodes CASSFSRGGTTEAFF.

The V gene is TRBV2, the J gene TRBJ1-2; weak D call: TRBD1 (6 bases). CDR1 SNHLY and CDR2 FYNNEI come from the germline V gene. The V end lost 8 bases, the J end lost 1 base, and 17 bases lay between the germline ends. CDR3 size: 15 residues. The CDR3 reads CASLGQTRDNYGYTF. CDR3 DNA: TGTGCCAGCCTTGGACAGACCCGGGATAACTATGGCTACACCTTC.

V gene TRBV27 combines with J gene TRBJ2-5; 7 bases align to TRBD2. The V segment lost 3 bases and the J segment 3 bases; nucleotides outside the gene matches: 4. Germline V CDR1 and CDR2: MNHEY, SMNVEV (reference sequence). The CDR3 totals 14 residues. CDR3 region: CASSLWGGEETQYF. The CDR3 DNA reads as TGTGCCAGCAGTTTGTGGGGGGGGGAAGAGACCCAGTACTTC.

The chain joins TRBV6-5 to TRBJ2-1, with 12 bases lining up with TRBD2. Unmatched junction bases numbered 4, after V lost 4 bases and J lost 3 bases. The germline gives CDR1 MNHEY, CDR2 SVGAGI. The CDR3 is 16 residues long. The CDR3: CASSSGLAGYYNEQFF. The CDR3 DNA sequence: TGTGCCAGCAGTTCAGGACTAGCGGGGTACTACAATGAGCAGTTCTTC.

This rearrangement joins TRBV30 to TRBJ1-1; 9 bases map to TRBD1. Germline CDR1 and CDR2: GTSNPN and SVGIG (reference sequence). V was clipped by 5 bases and J by 5 bases; unmatched bases: 9. This CDR3 has 14 residues. The CDR3 region has the DNA TGTGCCTGGGCTAACAGGGGGCGCGGAACTGAAGCTTTCTTT. Protein sequence: CAWANRGRGTEAFF.

The CDR3 spells CATGVAGANSPLHF. In DNA form, the CDR3 reads TGTGCCACGGGGGTTGCGGGGGCTAATTCACCCCTCCACTTT. This chain joins TRBV15 and TRBJ1-6, with a weak D call TRBD1 (6 bases). V was clipped by 9 bases and J by 6 bases, with 15 bases between them. Germline V gene lookup returns CDR1 LNHNV and CDR2 YYDKDF (reference sequence). CDR3 size: 14 residues.

The chain has TRBV7-3 and TRBJ2-1; 7 nucleotides match TRBD2. This CDR3 is 14 amino acids long. Trimming cost V 2 bases and J 6 bases; bases outside gene matches: 4. Germline loops: CDR1 SGHTA, CDR2 FQGTGA. CDR3 nucleotide sequence: TGTGCCAGCAGCTTACGACTAGCAAGCAATGAGCAGTTCTTC. Translating gives CASSLRLASNEQFF.

This clone was seen just once. This sequence joins TRBV5-4 and TRBJ1-4; tentative D call: TRBD1 (5 bases). CDR3 length equals 16 residues. V dropped 5 bases and J dropped 0 bases, with 14 bases sitting between them. Looked up from germline, CDR1 is SGHNT and CDR2 is YYREEE (reference sequence). CDR3 protein: CASSHGGTTTNEKLFF. The CDR3, as DNA: TGTGCCAGCAGTCATGGGGGGACTACAACTAATGAAAAACTGTTTTTT.

This chain uses TRBV5-1 with TRBJ2-2; tentative D call: TRBD2 (7 bases). V was cut by 0 bases and J by 3 bases, with 12 bases left in between. This CDR3 is 16 amino acids long. Germline values: CDR1 SGHRS, CDR2 YFSETQ. CDR3 residues: CASSLVGGAYTGELFF. CDR3 bases: TGCGCCAGCAGCTTGGTAGGGGGGGCCTACACCGGGGAGCTGTTTTTT.

The V gene is TRBV13, the J gene TRBJ2-7; a possible D gene is TRBD1 (7 bases). Trimming pared 3 bases from V and 5 bases from J, leaving 17 bases between. The germline CDR1 and CDR2 sequences are PRHDT and FYEKMQ (reference sequence). The CDR3 totals 15 residues. The DNA of the CDR3 is TGTGCCAGCAGCTTCTACAGGGGAGGCCCCCACGAGCAGTACTTC. This codes for CASSFYRGGPHEQYF.

On this clone itself: Other nucleotide sequences from this sample produce the same CDR3. The chain employs TRBV11-2 and TRBJ1-2, with 12 bases matching TRBD1. Trimming cost V 5 bases and J 7 bases; bases outside gene matches: 5. Germline loops: CDR1 SGHAT, CDR2 FQNNGV. This CDR3 has 14 amino acids. CDR3 loop: CASSPGTGGLGYTF. In DNA form, the CDR3 reads TGTGCCAGCAGCCCCGGGACAGGGGGCCTTGGCTACACCTTC.

The chain uses TRBV6-4 and TRBJ1-5; possibly TRBD1 for D (6 bases). The germline CDR1 and CDR2 sequences are MRHNA and SNTAGT. V dropped 5 bases and J dropped 2 bases, with 13 bases sitting between them. The length of the CDR3 is 15 residues. The CDR3 is CASSKDRNRNQPQHF. As DNA, the CDR3 is TGTGCCAGCAGTAAAGACAGGAACCGCAATCAGCCCCAGCATTTT.

The rearrangement joins TRBV3-1 (or the pseudogene TRBV3-2) to TRBJ1-2; 10 positions agree with TRBD1. CDR3 length: 14 amino acids. The germline V gene encodes CDR1 LGHDT and CDR2 YNNKEL (reference sequence). The trim removed 4 bases at V and 2 bases at J, leaving 1 base unmatched. Here the CDR3 reads CASSRQGANYGYTF. The CDR3 nucleotides read TGTGCCAGCAGCCGACAGGGGGCCAACTATGGCTACACCTTC.

V is TRBV4-2 and J is TRBJ2-3, with 13 bases matching TRBD2. The germline gives CDR1 LGHNA, CDR2 YNFKEQ. CDR3 length equals 17 residues. V was clipped by 3 bases and J by 2 bases; unmatched bases: 5. The CDR3 sequence is CASSQTSGGPLTDTQYF. CDR3 DNA: TGTGCCAGCAGCCAGACTAGCGGGGGGCCTCTCACAGATACGCAGTATTTT.

The chain is built from TRBV24-1 and TRBJ2-2, with a tentative D call TRBD1 (5 bases). The CDR3 extends over 14 amino acids. In germline, CDR1 is KGHDR, CDR2 SFDVKD. The V end was cut by 3 bases, the J end by 5 bases, with 9 bases between. CDR3 DNA: TGTGCCACCAGTGATACCCCAGGGACCGGGGAGCTGTTTTTT. Translated: CATSDTPGTGELFF.